This T cell receptor (beta chain) was retrieved from a study of T-cell memory formation after mild COVID-19. Overall study context: In these data, TCR clusters were largely donor specific.

Study-wide points: The appearance of some responding clones in pre-infection memory suggested that cross-reactive memory joined. Day 15 to 85 contracting clones showed balanced CD4/CD8; day 15 to 37 expanders favored CD4+.

V was pared by 8 bases and J by 1 base, with 15 bases between. The CDR3 length is 16 residues. Germline assignment: CDR1 LNHNV and CDR2 YYDKDF (reference sequence). TCRdb re-called the 5' RACE reads with MiXCR, one entry per CDR3 protein. The table includes over 150,000 distinct CDR3 sequences, 20% to 25% detected once. About this clonotype itself: Its antigen is still unknown.

The V gene is TRBV15, the J gene TRBJ2-6; no reliable D call. This clonotype was sampled from an adult woman who had mild COVID-19 (a few samples of this study predate the infection). Cell type and time point are not known. Sequenced: PBMCs or a T cell subset sorted from them (not recorded which). The CDR3 spells CATDLGDGSGANVLTF. CDR3 bases: TGTGCCACCGACCTTGGAGACGGGTCTGGGGCCAACGTCCTGACTTTC. Complete variable domain (other parts from reference TRBV15 and TRBJ2-6): DAMVIQNPRYQVTQFGKPVTLSCSQTLNHNVMYWYQQKSSQAPKLLFHYYDKDFNNEADTPDNFQSRRPNTSFCFLDIRSPGLGDTAMYLCATDLGDGSGANVLTFGAGSRLTVL.